These T cell receptor beta chains were read from a single sample in a study of blood T cell repertoires in COVID-19. Assay used: immunoSEQ multiplex PCR; TCRdb lists only in-frame clones, some missing. The sample records about 290,000 clones, roughly 89% being singletons. Input material: PBMCs or T cells enriched from blood (not recorded which). Every receptor here comes from a woman aged 40 to 49 who had recovered from COVID-19. The conserved cysteine and the conserved F or W are not part of the CDR3 here. D genes are given only for firm matches.

v_call | d_call | cdr3_aa
TRBV9 | NA | ASSITSSGGSPLH
TRBV6-5 | NA | ASSRLGGGYEQY
TRBV6-5 | NA | ASSYGQGSYNEQF
TRBV6-2/TRBV6-3 | TRBD1 | ASSISTGGGQPQH
TRBV2 | NA | ASKQGSSGNTIY
TRBV30 | TRBD1 | AWNRQGLAYEQY
TRBV19 | NA | ARRRVTYNSPLH
TRBV29-1 | NA | SVEWGRLGGYT
TRBV2 | TRBD2 | ASSERDRSGRLNEQF
TRBV4-1 | NA | ASSHQFRDTEAF
TRBV14 | NA | ASSQARGLGEKLF
TRBV27 | NA | ASRGGGRNSPLH
TRBV5-1 | NA | ASRVDSLPSNSPLH
TRBV24-1 | TRBD1 | ATSDDRGRKDEQF
TRBV11-2 | NA | ASSLDKGGNQPQH
TRBV5-1 | TRBD2 | ASSPTSGHTYNEQF
TRBV6-6 | NA | ASSPSDTQY
TRBV5-5 | NA | ASSLGGEAF
TRBV7-2 | NA | ASSLYSGITEAF
TRBV2 | NA | ASLLGSHTEAF
TRBV18 | TRBD2 | ASSPTLAGRTDTQY
TRBV5-5 | TRBD1 | ASSLTRAGGDYGYT
TRBV9 | NA | ASSESGGSMADTQY
TRBV5-6 | NA | ASSEFVVRQETQY
TRBV4-1 | NA | ASSDWGVGYNEQF
TRBV5-1 | TRBD1 | ASSLRGQDYGYT
TRBV9 | TRBD2 | ASSAIAGEGDTQY
TRBV18 | TRBD1 | ASSQGQGREKLF
TRBV27 | TRBD2 | ASSPGTSGRQY
TRBV6-5 | TRBD1 | ASRKRTGGYGYT
TRBV20-1 | NA | SANWNEKLF
TRBV9 | TRBD1 | ASSAYTGGNEQF
TRBV27 | NA | ASSFNGQGNYGYT
TRBV10-1 | NA | ASTNFRGGYT
TRBV19 | TRBD1 | AGRATGKTTTEAF
TRBV19 | TRBD1 | ASSSGGYEKLF
TRBV7-2 | TRBD2 | ASSLGGLAGTDTQY
TRBV28 | NA | ASSSADRIDEQY
TRBV2 | NA | ASRDSYNSPLH
TRBV2 | NA | ASSRQDSWNQPQH
TRBV19 | NA | ASNTAASLGGYT
TRBV7-2 | NA | ASSSTRGTHSGNTIY
TRBV4-1 | NA | ASSLLAGGYNEQF
TRBV7-9 | TRBD1 | ASRGGSVRTDTQY
TRBV12-1 | NA | ASSFTGGNEQF
TRBV13 | NA | ASSLTGYSSYGYT
TRBV5-1 | NA | ASSLSQGGRAGEQF